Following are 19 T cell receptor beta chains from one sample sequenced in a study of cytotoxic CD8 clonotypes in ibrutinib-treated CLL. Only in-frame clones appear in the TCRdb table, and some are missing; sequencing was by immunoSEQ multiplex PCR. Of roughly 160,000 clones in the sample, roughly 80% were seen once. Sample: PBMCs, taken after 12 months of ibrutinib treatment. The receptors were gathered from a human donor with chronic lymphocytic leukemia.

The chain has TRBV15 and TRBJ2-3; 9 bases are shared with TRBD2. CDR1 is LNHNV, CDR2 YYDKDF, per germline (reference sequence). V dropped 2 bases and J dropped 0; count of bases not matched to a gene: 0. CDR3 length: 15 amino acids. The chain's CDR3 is CATSRLAGSTDTQYF. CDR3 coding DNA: TGTGCCACCAGCAGACTAGCGGGGAGCACAGATACGCAGTATTTT.

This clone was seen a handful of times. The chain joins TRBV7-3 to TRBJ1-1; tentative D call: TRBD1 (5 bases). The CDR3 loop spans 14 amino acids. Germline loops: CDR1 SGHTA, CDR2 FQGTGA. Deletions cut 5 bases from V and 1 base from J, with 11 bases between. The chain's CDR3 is CASSPGGRNTEAFF. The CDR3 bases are TGTGCCAGCAGCCCCGGGGGGAGGAACACTGAAGCTTTCTTT.

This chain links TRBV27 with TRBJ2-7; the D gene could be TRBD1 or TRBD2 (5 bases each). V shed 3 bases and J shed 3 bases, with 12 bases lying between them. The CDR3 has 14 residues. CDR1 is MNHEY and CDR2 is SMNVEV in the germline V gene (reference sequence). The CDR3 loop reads CASSLTGRGYEQYF. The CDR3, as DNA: TGTGCCAGCAGTTTGACGGGGCGAGGCTACGAGCAGTACTTC.

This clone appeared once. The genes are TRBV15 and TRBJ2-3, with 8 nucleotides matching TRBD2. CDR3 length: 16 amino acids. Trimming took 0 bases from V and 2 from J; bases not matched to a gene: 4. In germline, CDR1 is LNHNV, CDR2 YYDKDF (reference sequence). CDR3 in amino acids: CATSRDPGGATDTQYF. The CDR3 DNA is TGTGCCACCAGCAGAGATCCCGGGGGGGCCACAGATACGCAGTATTTT.

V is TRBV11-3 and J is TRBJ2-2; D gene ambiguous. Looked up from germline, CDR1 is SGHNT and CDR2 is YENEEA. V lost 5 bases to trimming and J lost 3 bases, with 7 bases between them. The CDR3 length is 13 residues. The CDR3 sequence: CASSPDYTGELFF. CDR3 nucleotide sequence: TGTGCCAGCAGCCCAGACTACACCGGGGAGCTGTTTTTT. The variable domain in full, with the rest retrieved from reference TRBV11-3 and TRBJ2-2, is EAGVVQSPRYKIIEKKQPVAFWCNPISGHNTLYWYLQNLGQGPELLIRYENEEAVDDSQLPKDRFSAERLKGVDSTLKIQPAELGDSAVYLCASSPDYTGELFFGEGSRLTVL.

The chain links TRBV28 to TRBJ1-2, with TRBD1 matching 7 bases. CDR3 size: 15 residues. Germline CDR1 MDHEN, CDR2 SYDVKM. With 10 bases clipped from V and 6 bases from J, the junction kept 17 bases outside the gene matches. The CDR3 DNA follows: TGTGCCACTGACGAATGGACAGGTAAAGGAGATGGCTACACCTTC. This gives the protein CATDEWTGKGDGYTF.

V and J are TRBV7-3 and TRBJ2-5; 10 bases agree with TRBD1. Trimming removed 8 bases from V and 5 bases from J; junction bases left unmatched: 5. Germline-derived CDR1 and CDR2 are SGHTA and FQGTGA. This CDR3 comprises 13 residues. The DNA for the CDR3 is TGTGCCAGCGGGACAGGGGCAAGTGAGACCCAGTACTTC. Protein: CASGTGASETQYF.

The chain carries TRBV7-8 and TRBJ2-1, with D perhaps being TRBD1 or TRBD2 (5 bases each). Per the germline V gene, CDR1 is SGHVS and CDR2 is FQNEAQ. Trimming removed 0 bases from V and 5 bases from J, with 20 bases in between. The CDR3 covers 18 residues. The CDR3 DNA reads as TGTGCCAGCAGCTTAGCGTTCGGGGCCAGACGTTTAAACAATGAGCAGTTCTTC. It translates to CASSLAFGARRLNNEQFF. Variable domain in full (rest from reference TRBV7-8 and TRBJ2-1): GAGVSQSPRYKVAKRGQDVALRCDPISGHVSLFWYQQALGQGPEFLTYFQNEAQLDKSGLPSDRFFAERPEGSVSTLKIQRTQQEDSAVYLCASSLAFGARRLNNEQFFGPGTRLTVL.

The CDR3 loop is CSSRGDRETQYF. The CDR3 DNA sequence: TGCAGCTCCAGGGGCGACAGAGAGACCCAGTACTTC. This chain joins TRBV29-1 and TRBJ2-5, with D possibly TRBD1 on 6 matching bases. Germline V CDR1 and CDR2: SQVTM, ANQGSEA. Trimming pared 8 bases from V and 4 bases from J, leaving 14 bases between. This CDR3 contains 12 residues.

As DNA, the CDR3 is TGTGCCAGCAGCTTAGAACACCAAGAGACCCAGTACTTC. As protein: CASSLEHQETQYF. V is TRBV7-8 and J is TRBJ2-5; D remains unclear. CDR1 SGHVS and CDR2 FQNEAQ come from the germline V gene. This CDR3 contains 13 residues. Trimming took off 1 base at V and 0 bases at J, with 3 bases between the two ends.

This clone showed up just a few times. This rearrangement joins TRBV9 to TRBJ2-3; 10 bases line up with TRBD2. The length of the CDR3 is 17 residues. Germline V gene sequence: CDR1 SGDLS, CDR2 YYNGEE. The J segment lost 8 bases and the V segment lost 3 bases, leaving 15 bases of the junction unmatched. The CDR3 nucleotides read TGTGCCAGCAGCGCAGGAGGGGGTGGTCTAGCGGGAGTTACGCAGTATTTT. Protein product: CASSAGGGGLAGVTQYF.

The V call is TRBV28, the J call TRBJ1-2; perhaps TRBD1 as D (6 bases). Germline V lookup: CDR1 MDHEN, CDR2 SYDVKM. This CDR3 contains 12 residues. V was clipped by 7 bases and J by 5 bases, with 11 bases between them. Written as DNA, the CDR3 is TGTGCCAGCACCCAGGGGACTTATGGCTACACCTTC. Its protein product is CASTQGTYGYTF.

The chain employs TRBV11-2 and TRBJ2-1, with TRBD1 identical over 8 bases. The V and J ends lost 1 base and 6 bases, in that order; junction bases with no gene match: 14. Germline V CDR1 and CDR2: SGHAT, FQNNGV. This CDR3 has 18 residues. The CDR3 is CASSLVGRGRSISNEQFF. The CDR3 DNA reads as TGTGCCAGCAGCTTAGTGGGCAGGGGGCGCAGTATATCCAATGAGCAGTTCTTC. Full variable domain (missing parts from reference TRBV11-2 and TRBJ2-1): EAGVAQSPRYKIIEKRQSVAFWCNPISGHATLYWYQQILGQGPKLLIQFQNNGVVDDSQLPKDRFSAERLKGVDSTLKIQPAKLEDSAVYLCASSLVGRGRSISNEQFFGPGTRLTVL.

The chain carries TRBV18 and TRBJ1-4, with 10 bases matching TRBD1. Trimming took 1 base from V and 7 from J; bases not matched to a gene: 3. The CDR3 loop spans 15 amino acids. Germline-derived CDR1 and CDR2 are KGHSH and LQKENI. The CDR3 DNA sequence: TGTGCCAGCTCACCACAGGACAGGGGGGGTGAAAAACTGTTTTTT. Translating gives CASSPQDRGGEKLFF.

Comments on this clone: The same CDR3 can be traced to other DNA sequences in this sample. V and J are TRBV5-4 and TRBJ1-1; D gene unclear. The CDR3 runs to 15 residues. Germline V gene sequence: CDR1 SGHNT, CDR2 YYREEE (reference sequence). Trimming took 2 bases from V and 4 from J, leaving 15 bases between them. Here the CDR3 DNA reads TGTGCCAGCAGCTTAACGGGAAGTCGGGTCACTGAAGCTTTCTTT. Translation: CASSLTGSRVTEAFF.

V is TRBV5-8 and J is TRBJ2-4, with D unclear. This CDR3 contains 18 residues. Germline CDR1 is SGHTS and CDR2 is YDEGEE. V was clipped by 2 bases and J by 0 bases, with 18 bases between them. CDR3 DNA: TGTGCCAGCAGCTTTGACGTCAGAGAAACCCTAGCCAAAAACATTCAGTACTTC. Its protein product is CASSFDVRETLAKNIQYF.

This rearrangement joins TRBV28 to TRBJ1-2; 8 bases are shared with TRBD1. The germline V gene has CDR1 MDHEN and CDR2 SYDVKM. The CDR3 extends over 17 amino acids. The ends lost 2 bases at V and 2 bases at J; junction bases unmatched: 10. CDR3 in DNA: TGTGCCAGCAGTTTAGAGGGCAACAGGGGGATAAACTATGGCTACACCTTC. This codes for CASSLEGNRGINYGYTF.

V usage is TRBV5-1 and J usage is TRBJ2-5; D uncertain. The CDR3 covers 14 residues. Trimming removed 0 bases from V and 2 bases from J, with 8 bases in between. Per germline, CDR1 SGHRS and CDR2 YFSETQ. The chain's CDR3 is CASSLGRLQETQYF. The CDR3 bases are TGCGCCAGCAGCTTGGGGCGTCTACAAGAGACCCAGTACTTC.

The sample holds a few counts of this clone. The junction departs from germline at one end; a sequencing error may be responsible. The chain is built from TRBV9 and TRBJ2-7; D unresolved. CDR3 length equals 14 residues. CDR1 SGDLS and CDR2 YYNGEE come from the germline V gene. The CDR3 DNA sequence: TGTGCCAGCACCGTAGGCCCGGGTATGGACGAGCAGTACTTC. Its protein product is CASTVGPGMDEQYF.